This entry lists 32 T cell receptor beta chains sequenced from one sample in a study of blood T cell repertoires in COVID-19. TCRdb's table, derived via immunoSEQ multiplex PCR, lists solely in-frame clones and lacks some. The sample lists 250,000 to 300,000 clones; 82% were seen once. Input material: PBMCs or T cells enriched from blood (not recorded which). The receptors originated from a man aged 40-49 years who had been exposed to COVID-19.

V usage is TRBV6-5 and J usage is TRBJ1-3; no definite D call. The V gene's germline CDR1 is MNHEY and CDR2 SVGAGI. The CDR3 sequence is 13 residues long. V was pared by 8 bases and J by 0 bases, with 8 bases between. As DNA, the CDR3 is TGTGCCAGCGGGCGGGTCTCTGGAAACACCATATATTTT. Its protein product is CASGRVSGNTIYF.

This clone appeared a few times. The chain uses TRBV20-1 and TRBJ2-1; 13 bases fit TRBD2. J gave up 7 bases and V 3 bases, and 6 bases lay outside the gene matches. The CDR3 runs to 15 residues. Germline assignment: CDR1 DFQATT and CDR2 SNEGSKA (reference sequence). CDR3 sequence (DNA): TGCAGTGCTAGTCGGACTAGCGGGAGAGTGAATGAGCAGTTCTTC. Its translation is CSASRTSGRVNEQFF.

This sequence joins TRBV29-1 and TRBJ1-1, with D perhaps matching TRBD1 (6 bases). Per the germline V gene, CDR1 is SQVTM and CDR2 is ANQGSEA. This CDR3 comprises 13 residues. V was clipped by 4 bases and J by 4 bases, with 13 bases between them. This CDR3 is CSVAGTYGTEAFF. The CDR3 bases are TGCAGCGTTGCCGGGACATATGGCACTGAAGCTTTCTTT.

This clone was seen a handful of times. The chain recombines TRBV13 with TRBJ2-1, with 9 nucleotides matching TRBD2. CDR1 and CDR2 from the germline V gene are PRHDT and FYEKMQ (reference sequence). V trimming: 2 bases; J trimming: 4 bases; junction bases outside the gene matches: 9. The CDR3 spans 17 residues. CDR3 nucleotide sequence: TGTGCCAGCAGCTTAAATAGCGGGAGACCCCAATACAATGAGCAGTTCTTC. It translates to CASSLNSGRPQYNEQFF.

The chain links TRBV28 to TRBJ1-2; 9 bases fit TRBD1. The CDR3 has 12 amino acids. V lost 8 bases and J lost 5; bases outside the gene matches: 3. Germline V lookup: CDR1 MDHEN, CDR2 SYDVKM. CDR3 sequence: CASGQGRYGYTF. The CDR3 DNA follows: TGTGCCAGCGGACAGGGGCGTTATGGCTACACCTTC.

The chain uses TRBV15 and TRBJ1-2, with D unclear. The V gene's germline CDR1 is LNHNV and CDR2 YYDKDF (reference sequence). The CDR3 extends over 13 amino acids. Deletions cut 1 base from V and 4 bases from J, with 7 bases between. CDR3 coding DNA: TGTGCCACCAGCAGAGGACCGGGCTATGGCTACACCTTC. Its translation is CATSRGPGYGYTF.

The chain employs TRBV2 and TRBJ2-5; TRBD1 aligns across 11 bases. From germline, CDR1 is SNHLY and CDR2 FYNNEI. The CDR3 runs 15 residues. Trimming at V came to 6 bases and at J to 4 bases, leaving 7 bases not matched to a gene. CDR3 nucleotides: TGTGCCAGCAGGGACAGGGGGCTGGAGTTAGAGACCCAGTACTTC. As protein: CASRDRGLELETQYF.

This clone was detected only once. The rearrangement links TRBV18 to TRBJ2-5, with 9 bases identical to TRBD1. This CDR3 spans 15 amino acids. V was clipped by 3 bases and J by 3 bases; unmatched bases: 5. Germline CDR1 KGHSH, CDR2 LQKENI. The chain's CDR3 is CASSPTGQGKETQYF. Written as DNA, the CDR3 is TGTGCCAGCTCACCCACCGGACAGGGGAAAGAGACCCAGTACTTC.

This chain connects TRBV6-6 to TRBJ2-3; tentative D call: TRBD2 (6 bases). Deletions cut 7 bases from V and 0 bases from J, with 11 bases between. Germline V CDR1 and CDR2: MNHNY, SVGAGI (reference sequence). This CDR3 has 14 amino acids. In DNA, the CDR3 is TGTGCCAGCATCCCCGGGGGTAGCACAGATACGCAGTATTTT. Encoded protein: CASIPGGSTDTQYF.

V gene TRBV25-1 combines with J gene TRBJ1-1; 9 nucleotides line up with TRBD1. The CDR3 extends over 16 amino acids. V dropped 3 bases and J dropped 1; count of bases not matched to a gene: 6. Looked up from germline, CDR1 is MGHDK and CDR2 is SYGVNS. CDR3 amino acids: CASSDRTGGANTEAFF. DNA of the CDR3: TGTGCCAGCAGTGATCGAACAGGGGGCGCGAACACTGAAGCTTTCTTT. The full variable domain, in which reference TRBV25-1 and TRBJ1-1 provide the parts outside the CDR3, is EADIYQTPRYLVIGTGKKITLECSQTMGHDKMYWYQQDPGMELHLIHYSYGVNSTEKGDLSSESTVSRIRTEHFPLTLESARPSHTSQYLCASSDRTGGANTEAFFGQGTRLTVV.

The V gene is TRBV10-3, the J gene TRBJ2-7; possibly TRBD2 for D (5 bases). The CDR3 sequence is 14 residues long. Germline V gene sequence: CDR1 ENHRY, CDR2 SYGVKD. V gave up 3 bases and J gave up 3 bases, with 12 bases separating them. In DNA form, the CDR3 reads TGTGCCATCAGTGATAGGACTTCCCACTACGAGCAGTACTTC. Protein sequence: CAISDRTSHYEQYF.

V gene TRBV19 combines with J gene TRBJ2-3; TRBD1 aligns across 7 bases. This CDR3 contains 14 residues. Germline CDR1 is LNHDA and CDR2 is SQIVND (reference sequence). V was pared by 3 bases and J by 5 bases, with 5 bases of the junction left unmatched. CDR3 in amino acids: CASSMRTGQDTQYF. The DNA for the CDR3 is TGTGCCAGTAGTATGAGGACAGGTCAAGATACGCAGTATTTT.

This clone was seen a handful of times. This chain uses TRBV2 with TRBJ2-1; 9 positions agree with TRBD1. The CDR3 totals 13 residues. Per germline, CDR1 SNHLY and CDR2 FYNNEI. Trimming removed 7 bases from V and 8 bases from J; junction bases left unmatched: 6. The CDR3: CASKLDRGDEQFF. The CDR3 DNA is TGTGCCAGCAAGCTAGACAGGGGGGATGAGCAGTTCTTC.

V gene TRBV19 combines with J gene TRBJ2-1; 8 nucleotides line up with TRBD2. The germline V gene has CDR1 LNHDA and CDR2 SQIVND (reference sequence). This CDR3 is 15 amino acids long. V lost 8 bases and J lost 3; bases outside the gene matches: 9. CDR3 DNA: TGTGCCAGTTCTCCCCGGGAGGGGGTCTACAATGAGCAGTTCTTC. This sequence encodes CASSPREGVYNEQFF.

The rearrangement joins TRBV27 to TRBJ2-1; 11 bases are a match to TRBD1. This CDR3 has 15 residues. The germline gives CDR1 MNHEY, CDR2 SMNVEV (reference sequence). The junction had 8 bases not matched to a gene; V was cut back by 4 bases and J by 9 bases. CDR3 sequence: CASSSGQGALREQFF. The CDR3 region has the DNA TGTGCCAGCAGTTCCGGACAGGGGGCGCTTCGTGAGCAGTTCTTC.

The rearrangement uses TRBV6-5 and TRBJ2-1, with TRBD2 identical over 12 bases. The CDR3 extends over 15 amino acids. Germline CDR1 is MNHEY and CDR2 is SVGAGI. The V segment lost 0 bases and the J segment 10 bases; nucleotides outside the gene matches: 4. In DNA form, the CDR3 reads TGTGCCAGCAGTTACTCTACTAGCGGGAGGACCGAGCAGTTCTTC. It translates to CASSYSTSGRTEQFF.

The chain uses TRBV14 and TRBJ2-2; D might be TRBD1 (5 bases). Trimming removed 1 base at V and 4 bases at J, with 13 bases between. This CDR3 region has 16 residues. In germline, CDR1 is SGHDN, CDR2 FVKESK. CDR3 sequence reads: CASSQVGVWGTGELFF. CDR3 DNA sequence: TGTGCCAGCAGCCAAGTAGGGGTGTGGGGCACCGGGGAGCTGTTTTTT.

J is TRBJ2-7 and V is TRBV19; 11 bases fit TRBD1. V trimming: 6 bases; J trimming: 3 bases; junction bases outside the gene matches: 7. Germline CDR1 LNHDA, CDR2 SQIVND (reference sequence). The CDR3 covers 15 residues. CDR3 residues: CASRPGTGGIYEQYF. DNA for the CDR3: TGTGCCAGTAGACCCGGGACAGGGGGGATCTACGAGCAGTACTTC.

The chain recombines TRBV11-2 with TRBJ1-5; TRBD1 matches 8 bases. The CDR3 sequence is 15 residues long. V lost 2 bases and J lost 7; bases outside the gene matches: 7. Germline CDR1 and CDR2: SGHAT and FQNNGV. CDR3 residues: CASSLSGTGFQPQHF. The CDR3 DNA reads TGTGCCAGCAGCTTATCTGGGACAGGCTTCCAGCCCCAGCATTTT.

A word on this clone: An end of the junction does not agree with germline; a read error may underlie this. J is TRBJ2-3 and V is TRBV5-1; D not resolved. Germline assignment: CDR1 SGHRS and CDR2 YFSETQ. This CDR3 region has 12 residues. In DNA form, the CDR3 reads TGCGCCAGCAGTAACGTCGGAGATGCGCAGTATTTT. This gives the protein CASSNVGDAQYF.

The CDR3 DNA reads TGTGCCTGGAGGTCGTTGGGGGGAATCTTCCACGAGCAGTACTTC. It encodes CAWRSLGGIFHEQYF. The chain carries TRBV30 and TRBJ2-7; D possibly corresponds to TRBD2 (6 bases). CDR1 GTSNPN and CDR2 SVGIG come from the germline V gene (reference sequence). CDR3 size: 15 residues. Between the trimmed V and J ends, which lost 3 bases and 5 bases, there was a span of 20 bases.

The V and J genes are TRBV5-1 and TRBJ2-7; 7 bases are a match to TRBD2. V trimming: 0 bases; J trimming: 3 bases; junction bases outside the gene matches: 3. The germline gives CDR1 SGHRS, CDR2 YFSETQ. The CDR3 has 14 residues. The CDR3 nucleotides read TGCGCCAGCAGCTTGGTTGGGACTAACTACGAGCAGTACTTC. Its protein is CASSLVGTNYEQYF. Based on the CDR3 plus reference TRBV5-1 and TRBJ2-7, the full variable domain is KAGVTQTPRYLIKTRGQQVTLSCSPISGHRSVSWYQQTPGQGLQFLFEYFSETQRNKGNFPGRFSGRQFSNSRSEMNVSTLELGDSALYLCASSLVGTNYEQYFGPGTRLTVT.

This rearrangement joins TRBV18 to TRBJ2-2; TRBD2 is a possible D gene (6 bases). This CDR3 spans 21 amino acids. With 4 bases removed from V and 7 bases from J, the gap between germline ends came to 34 bases. Germline V gives CDR1 KGHSH, CDR2 LQKENI. The CDR3 nucleotides read TGTGCCAGCTCACTGATGGGCCCTACTCAAACTAGGAGGGCCAGGGACGGGGAGCTGTTTTTT. As protein: CASSLMGPTQTRRARDGELFF.

This clone was found a few times. CDR3 coding DNA: TGTGCCAGCAGCGAGGGACAGGGTTCCCATCAGCCCCAGCATTTT. It encodes CASSEGQGSHQPQHF. The rearrangement links TRBV9 to TRBJ1-5, with 9 positions matching TRBD1. The V segment lost 3 bases and the J segment 5 bases; nucleotides outside the gene matches: 6. CDR1 is SGDLS, CDR2 YYNGEE, per germline. The CDR3 is 15 residues long. Supplemented by reference TRBV9 and TRBJ1-5, the full variable domain reads DSGVTQTPKHLITATGQRVTLRCSPRSGDLSVYWYQQSLDQGLQFLIQYYNGEERAKGNILERFSAQQFPDLHSELNLSSLELGDSALYFCASSEGQGSHQPQHFGDGTRLSIL.

V gene TRBV7-8 combines with J gene TRBJ1-5; tentative D call: TRBD1 (5 bases). Germline assignment: CDR1 SGHVS and CDR2 FQNEAQ. Trimming shortened V by 1 base and J by 1 base, and 8 bases separated the two germline ends. CDR3 length: 15 amino acids. This CDR3 is CASSLVEGSNQPQHF. CDR3 coding DNA: TGTGCCAGCAGCTTAGTGGAGGGGAGCAATCAGCCCCAGCATTTT.

On this clone: The junction does not match germline at one end; this may be a read error. CDR3 sequence reads: CASSLTGSPIF. The CDR3 DNA follows: TGTGCCAGCAGCCTTACAGGGTCCCCAATCTTC. V is TRBV5-5 and J is TRBJ2-7; maybe TRBD1 (6 bases). The CDR3 is 11 residues long. Germline V lookup: CDR1 SGHKS, CDR2 YYEKEE (reference sequence).

This chain links TRBV9 with TRBJ1-3; D may be TRBD1 (5 bases). CDR1 is SGDLS and CDR2 is YYNGEE in the germline V gene. Trimming left V 4 bases short and J 0 bases short, with 11 bases between. The CDR3 consists of 15 residues. The CDR3 region has the DNA TGTGCCAGCAGCACAGGCGCTAGCTCTGGAAACACCATATATTTT. Translating gives CASSTGASSGNTIYF.

This chain joins TRBV30 and TRBJ2-5; TRBD1 matches at 8 bases. This CDR3 region has 14 residues. Losses at the gene ends were 8 bases for V and 5 bases for J; bases not matched to a gene: 13. Germline CDR1 reads GTSNPN; CDR2 reads SVGIG (reference sequence). Here the CDR3 reads CALEGRGLRETQYF. DNA of the CDR3: TGTGCCCTGGAAGGCAGGGGGCTTCGGGAGACCCAGTACTTC.

This clone is a singleton in its sample. This sequence joins TRBV29-1 and TRBJ2-2; D ambiguous. The V end was cut by 7 bases, the J end by 3 bases, with 9 bases between. CDR1 is SQVTM, CDR2 ANQGSEA, per germline. CDR3 size: 12 residues. CDR3 in DNA: TGCAGCGCGGCAGGATACACCGGGGAGCTGTTTTTT. This translates into CSAAGYTGELFF.

The chain employs TRBV18 and TRBJ1-5; 7 bases line up with TRBD1. Germline-derived CDR1 and CDR2 are KGHSH and LQKENI. This CDR3 comprises 13 residues. V gave up 5 bases and J gave up 5 bases; unmatched junction bases: 3. CDR3 loop: CASSIDRDQPQHF. The CDR3 nucleotides read TGTGCCAGCTCAATAGACAGGGATCAGCCCCAGCATTTT. The whole variable domain, remainder taken from reference TRBV18 and TRBJ1-5, is NAGVMQNPRHLVRRRGQEARLRCSPMKGHSHVYWYRQLPEEGLKFMVYLQKENIIDESGMPKERFSAEFPKEGPSILRIQQVVRGDSAAYFCASSIDRDQPQHFGDGTRLSIL.

This chain links TRBV6-1 with TRBJ2-1, with D possibly being TRBD1 (6 bases). Germline-derived CDR1 and CDR2 are MNHNS and SASEGT. The germline V and J ends were trimmed by 1 base and 0 bases, with 10 bases remaining between them. The CDR3 contains 16 residues. CDR3 DNA sequence: TGTGCCAGCAGTGAAGTCGCAGGGGCCTCCTACAATGAGCAGTTCTTC. It encodes CASSEVAGASYNEQFF.

The rearrangement uses TRBV2 and TRBJ2-1, with D possibly being TRBD2 (6 bases). V lost 3 bases and J 7 bases, leaving 16 bases between the germline ends. The CDR3 runs 15 residues. Germline loops: CDR1 SNHLY, CDR2 FYNNEI. The CDR3 bases are TGTGCCAGCAGTGATGGGACTTCCTCAATTAATGAGCAGTTCTTC. This encodes CASSDGTSSINEQFF.